The sequence of this T cell receptor (beta chain) was determined in a study of regulatory T cells in long-lasting Graves disease. Specified time point: persistent/refractory GD, antithyroid drugs over 5 years with positive TRAb. With RNA extracted from PBMCs as input, the TCR library was made. The CDR3 contains 17 residues. Germline lookup yields CDR1 SGHRS and CDR2 YFSETQ. V was cut by 0 bases and J by 4 bases, with 19 bases left in between. Assembly of TCR beta libraries relied on iRepertoire HTBI primers together with Arm-PCR of CDR3 regions. TCRdb reprocessed the multiplex PCR reads via MiXCR and lists one record per CDR3 protein. The sample carries some 340,000 distinct CDR3 sequences, roughly 25% recorded once.

The TCR comes from a woman aged 40 to 50 with Graves disease. This chain links TRBV5-1 with TRBJ2-5; D unresolved. Here the sequenced sample was peripheral blood mononuclear cells (PBMCs), taken when the disease was refractory, from a patient treated with antithyroid drugs. The chain's CDR3 is CASSLVFGSGRGETQYF. The CDR3 bases are TGCGCCAGCAGCTTGGTCTTCGGCAGTGGAAGAGGAGAGACCCAGTACTTC.